This TCR beta chain was retrieved from a study of control samples from healthy donors and cancer patients. This CDR3 region has 13 residues. Germline V CDR1 and CDR2: SNHLY, FYNNEI. V lost 1 base, J lost 8 bases, and 11 bases lay in between. The protocol was immunoSEQ multiplex PCR, while the TCRdb copy is restricted to in-frame clones and leaves out a portion. Altogether approximately 140,000 clones are present, approximately 86% being singletons, with the ten largest covering approximately 9%. This sequence originates from a woman aged 30 to 39 in good health. The genes are TRBV2 and TRBJ1-1; possibly TRBD1 for D (5 bases). Sequencing was done on a sample of blood. The chain's CDR3 is CASSEDGNREAFF. The CDR3 DNA is TGTGCCAGCAGTGAAGATGGAAACAGGGAAGCTTTCTTT.